This TCR beta chain was found in a study of shared clonotypes between healthy human individuals. Trimming removed 2 bases from V and 2 bases from J, with 12 bases in between. The CDR3 spans 15 residues. Germline V lookup: CDR1 MNHEY, CDR2 SVGAGI. Profiling relied on immunoSEQ multiplex PCR, and the TCRdb table lists in-frame clones only, not all of them. The sample gives approximately 2.5 million clones, 93% of which show up once; 0.36% is in the top ten. This chain joins TRBV6-5 and TRBJ1-2; the D is unclear. The TCR comes from a man between 18 and 29 years old in good health. Some clones in this sample may be carry-over from other donors' samples. The sequencing input was naive CD4+ T cells from PBMCs. The subset denotes: CD45RA+ positively selected. The CDR3 is CASSYGLDLNYGYTF. CDR3 DNA: TGTGCCAGCAGTTACGGGCTGGACCTAAACTATGGCTACACCTTC.